These T cell receptor beta chains were read from a single sample in a study of tumor and adjacent non-tumor tissue in lung cancer. TCRdb recomputed calls from the multiplex PCR reads with MiXCR, one row per CDR3 protein. The sample has about 140,000 distinct CDR3 sequences; roughly 66% are singletons. Sequencing was done on a sample of lung tumor tissue. The receptor set was obtained from a man aged 55 to 70 with small cell lung cancer. The CDR3 runs from the conserved cysteine through the conserved F or W. The order of the fields is clone size, V gene, D gene, J gene, CDR3 length, CDR3 protein, CDR3 DNA. A D gene is named only where the DNA matches it firmly. Only some rows state a clone size, as once, few, many or a class for expanded clones.

>.|TRBV6-2/TRBV6-3|.|TRBJ2-5|13
CANRLLTQETQYF
TGTGCCAACAGGCTACTGACCCAAGAGACCCAGTACTTC
>.|TRBV11-2|.|TRBJ2-1|14
CASSLGRMVNEQFF
TGTGCCAGCAGCTTAGGGAGGATGGTCAATGAGCAATTCTTC
>.|TRBV12-3/TRBV12-4|TRBD1|TRBJ1-1|13
CASGRQGYTEAFF
TGTGCCAGCGGTCGACAGGGTTACACTGAAGCTTTCTTT
>once|TRBV7-8|.|TRBJ2-1|15
CASSFLGDPYNEQFF
TGTGCCAGCAGCTTTTTGGGGGACCCCTACAATGAGCAGTTCTTC
>once|TRBV4-2|.|TRBJ2-2|16
CASSPDLRANTRELFF
TGTGCCAGCAGCCCAGATCTGAGGGCCAACACCCGGGAGCTCTTTTTT
>many|TRBV11-2|.|TRBJ2-3|15
CASSSDGVSTDTQYF
TGTGCCAGCAGCTCGGACGGGGTTAGCACAGATACGCAGTATTTT
>.|TRBV6-1|.|TRBJ2-7|11
CGSRRRYEQYF
TGTGGCAGCAGACGTAGGTACGAGCAGTACTTC
>.|TRBV15|.|TRBJ2-3|14
CATIRGGGADTQYF
TGTGCCACCATCAGAGGAGGGGGAGCAGATACGCAGTATTTT
>.|TRBV9|TRBD2|TRBJ2-5|19
CTRSGGLGYTSLGQETQYF
TGTACCAGGAGCGGGGGGCTGGGTTATACTAGCCTGGGCCAAGAGACCCAGTACTTC
>.|TRBV6-5|.|TRBJ1-5|15
CASIPTQYSNEPQHF
TGTGCCAGCATTCCAACCCAGTACAGCAATGAGCCCCAGCATTTT
>many|TRBV10-2|TRBD1|TRBJ1-5|14
CASSKGQINQPQHF
TGCGCCAGCAGCAAGGGACAGATCAATCAGCCCCAGCATTTT
>.|TRBV5-1|.|TRBJ2-3|14
CASTYWGSSDTHYF
TGCGCCAGCACCTATTGGGGCAGTTCAGATACGCACTATTTT
>.|TRBV30|.|TRBJ2-5|12
CAWTPKSETQYF
TGTGCCTGGACTCCCAAATCAGAGACCCAGTACTTC
>once|TRBV7-2|.|TRBJ2-1|15
CASSLDWGSYKEQFF
TGTGCCAGCAGCCTAGACTGGGGGTCCTACAAAGAGCAGTTCTTC
>once|TRBV20-1|.|TRBJ1-2|16
CRAREPPRQGGRDYTF
TGCAGAGCTAGAGAGCCCCCCCGGCAGGGTGGTCGTGACTACACCTTC
>.|TRBV7-2|.|TRBJ2-7|15
CASSLAGLSQYEQYF
TGTGCCAGCAGCTTAGCGGGGCTGTCCCAATACGAGCAGTACTTC
>.|TRBV20-1|.|TRBJ1-2|12
CSAPDQAGGYTF
TGCAGTGCTCCGGACCAAGCGGGCGGTTACACCTTC
>.|TRBV6-1|TRBD1|TRBJ1-5|15
CASRREGASNQPQHF
TGTGCCAGCAGGAGGGAGGGGGCCAGCAATCAGCCCCAGCATTTT
>once|TRBV20-1|TRBD2|TRBJ2-3|15
CSAISETSGRDTQYF
TGCAGTGCTATTTCCGAGACTAGCGGGCGTGATACGCAGTATTTT
>.|TRBV11-3|.|TRBJ2-3|15
CARSFANGSLDTQYF
TGTGCCAGGAGCTTCGCTAACGGGAGTTTAGATACGCAGTATTTT
>.|TRBV11-2|.|TRBJ2-5|12
CASSIGGVTQYF
TGCGCCAGCAGCATAGGCGGGGTGACCCAGTACTTC
>.|TRBV12-3/TRBV12-4|TRBD2|TRBJ2-7|14
CASSFGGDLYEQYF
TGTGCCAGCAGTTTTGGGGGGGATCTCTACGAGCAGTACTTC
>few|TRBV6-5|.|TRBJ2-2|14
CASRNHPGTGELFF
TGTGCCAGCCGTAACCACCCCGGCACCGGGGAGCTGTTTTTT
>medium-sized|TRBV5-5|.|TRBJ2-1|15
CASSLEGGFNNEQFF
TGTGCCAGCAGCTTGGAGGGGGGGTTTAATAATGAGCAGTTCTTC
>.|TRBV13|TRBD2|TRBJ2-2|15
CGSSFWLAGTGELFF
TGTGGCAGCAGCTTTTGGCTAGCGGGAACCGGGGAGCTGTTTTTT
>once|TRBV5-4|.|TRBJ2-3|15
CASSSRGRVIDTQYF
TGTGCCAGCAGCTCTAGAGGAAGGGTCATAGATACACAGTATTTT
>.|TRBV7-8|TRBD1|TRBJ2-1|15
CASSSRDRGLGGQFF
TGTGCCAGCAGCTCCCGGGACAGGGGGCTTGGTGGGCAGTTCTTC
>many|TRBV11-2|.|TRBJ2-5|15
CASSLDHDLQRTQYF
TGTGCCAGCAGCTTAGATCATGATCTTCAGAGGACCCAGTACTTC